Listed below are T cell receptor beta chains from one sample, sequenced in a study of PD-1 blockade in classical Hodgkin lymphoma. This table comes from immunoSEQ multiplex PCR, and its TCRdb copy is limited to in-frame clones, with some not included. The sample yields about 72,000 clones, more than 85% seen once. The sequences come from peripheral blood mononuclear cells (PBMCs), collected at baseline. These receptors were taken from a human donor with classical Hodgkin lymphoma. CDR3s include the opening cysteine and the closing phenylalanine or tryptophan. D genes are given only for firm matches. Size tells how often a clone was seen (once, few, many) or the class of an expanded clone, and some rows leave it out.

V	size	J	D	DNA	CDR3
TRBV2	-	TRBJ1-2	-	TGTGCCAGCAGTTACTTAGGGGGGGCCTCTAACTATGGCTACACCTTC	CASSYLGGASNYGYTF
TRBV5-1	-	TRBJ1-1	-	TGCGCCAGCAGCTTGGCCGTCGGGGTCGGGAACACTGAAGCTTTCTTT	CASSLAVGVGNTEAFF
TRBV6-1	-	TRBJ1-2	TRBD1	TGTGCCAGCAGTGCTGGACAGGGGGCCAACTATGGCTACACCTTC	CASSAGQGANYGYTF
TRBV5-4	-	TRBJ1-3	-	TGTGCCAGCAGCCCCGAAGGGCTAGGTGGAAACACCATATATTTT	CASSPEGLGGNTIYF
TRBV4-3	-	TRBJ2-2	-	TGCGCCAGCAGCCAAGACTTACTAGCAGGGACCGGGGAGCTGTTTTTT	CASSQDLLAGTGELFF
TRBV5-6	-	TRBJ1-4	-	TGTGCCAGCAGCAGGAGGGAGCTACTGAAGGTGTTTTTT	CASSRRELLKVFF
TRBV5-1	-	TRBJ1-2	-	TGCGCCAGCAGCTTGGCCCGGACGCTGGTTGGGGGCTACACCTTC	CASSLARTLVGGYTF
TRBV12-5	-	TRBJ1-4	-	TGTGCTAGTGGCCGGGACATTCGGGAAAAACTGTTTTTT	CASGRDIREKLFF
TRBV19	-	TRBJ2-7	-	TGTGCCAGTAAGGAAGGATCCTCCTACGAGCAGTACTTC	CASKEGSSYEQYF
TRBV9	-	TRBJ2-4	-	TGTGCCAGCAGCGTGGGAACTACAAAAACGGTAGCCAAAAACATTCAGTACTTC	CASSVGTTKTVAKNIQYF
TRBV13	-	TRBJ1-1	-	TGTGCCAGCAGCCAACGGACAGAATACATGAACACTGAAGCTTTCTTT	CASSQRTEYMNTEAFF
TRBV30	-	TRBJ2-2	-	TGTGCCTGGAGCATGTACTTGGGTACCGGGGAGCTGTTTTTT	CAWSMYLGTGELFF
TRBV30	-	TRBJ2-3	-	TGTGCCTGGACCGCCCTCGCGCGTCTAGCCGAGAGCACAGATACGCAGTATTTT	CAWTALARLAESTDTQYF
TRBV29-1	-	TRBJ1-5	-	TGCAGCGTTGTTGGGGGGGGGCCCAATCAGCCCCAGCATTTT	CSVVGGGPNQPQHF
TRBV7-2	-	TRBJ2-7	-	TGTGCCAGCAGCTTCCTTGAATCCTACGAGCAGTACTTC	CASSFLESYEQYF
TRBV29-1	-	TRBJ2-7	-	TGCAGCGTTGACACAGACGAGTTCCACGAGCAGTACTTC	CSVDTDEFHEQYF
TRBV15	-	TRBJ2-2	TRBD1	TGTGCCACCAGCAGAGGTAACGACAGGGTTACCGGGGAGCTGTTTTTT	CATSRGNDRVTGELFF
TRBV5-1	-	TRBJ2-7	TRBD1	TGCGCCAGCAGCTTGACCGGGACAGGACCCTACGAGCAGTACTTC	CASSLTGTGPYEQYF
TRBV18	-	TRBJ2-7	-	TGTGCCAGCGCACGAGTTCCTGGACAGAGCTCCTACGAGCAGTACTTC	CASARVPGQSSYEQYF
TRBV11-3	-	TRBJ2-2	-	TGTGCCAGTGGATGGCGGGGGAACACCGGGGAGCTGTTTTTT	CASGWRGNTGELFF
TRBV19	once	TRBJ1-1	TRBD1	TGTGCCAGTATGGGACAGACTAAAACTGAAGCTTTCTTT	CASMGQTKTEAFF
TRBV11-2	-	TRBJ2-3	TRBD2	TGTGCCTCGAACTTGGCCCCGGGACTAGCGGGCCCAACGCAGTATTTT	CASNLAPGLAGPTQYF
TRBV30	-	TRBJ2-5	-	TGTGCCTGGAGTGTAGTGGAGACAGAGACCCAGTACTTC	CAWSVVETETQYF
TRBV2	-	TRBJ1-1	-	TGTGCCAGTTACCGAGGGAACACTGAAGCTTTCTTT	CASYRGNTEAFF
TRBV4-2	-	TRBJ2-7	-	TGTGCCAGCAGCCAAGTAGGGTTAGCGGAGTCCTACGAGCAGTACTTC	CASSQVGLAESYEQYF
TRBV5-1	-	TRBJ1-1	-	TGCGCCAGCCGGGGAGAGGGACGAGAAGCTTTCTTT	CASRGEGREAFF
TRBV5-1	-	TRBJ1-1	-	TGCGCCAGCAGCTTTGGCTTGGGGGCTGGTGAAGCTTTCTTT	CASSFGLGAGEAFF
TRBV7-8	-	TRBJ2-7	TRBD1	TGTGCCAGCAGCTTCAACGCCGGGACAGCTACCTCCTACGAGCAGTACTTC	CASSFNAGTATSYEQYF
TRBV18	-	TRBJ1-6	-	TGTGCCAGCTCACCGTCGCAGGCAAGCTCCTATAATTCACCCCTCCACTTT	CASSPSQASSYNSPLHF
TRBV5-1	-	TRBJ1-5	TRBD1	TGCGCCAGCAGCTTGGGTCCCGGGACAGGCCTCAATCAGCCCCAGCATTTT	CASSLGPGTGLNQPQHF
TRBV27	-	TRBJ2-5	-	TGTGCCAGCAGTTTATTCACCCAAGAGACCCAGTACTTC	CASSLFTQETQYF
TRBV7-3	-	TRBJ2-1	-	TGTGCCAGCAGCTTACAAGAGGGTGCCGATGAGCAGTTCTTC	CASSLQEGADEQFF
TRBV5-1	-	TRBJ2-1	TRBD1	TGCGCCAGCAGCTTTCGGCAGGGGGCGAGCAATGAGCAGTTCTTC	CASSFRQGASNEQFF
TRBV27	-	TRBJ2-5	-	TGTGCCAGCAGGGGTCGGAACTTCCAAGAGACCCAGTACTTC	CASRGRNFQETQYF
TRBV5-1	once	TRBJ1-4	-	TGCGCCAGCAGCTTGGTGGGCCTGGGGGGTGAAAAACTGTTTTTT	CASSLVGLGGEKLFF
TRBV21-1	-	TRBJ2-7	-	TGTGCCAGCAGCACCTTGCGAATAAGCTCCTACGAGCAGTACTTC	CASSTLRISSYEQYF
TRBV19	-	TRBJ1-4	TRBD1	TGTGCCAGCAGGGGGCGGGGGGCCGAAAATGAAAAACTGTTTTTT	CASRGRGAENEKLFF
TRBV5-1	-	TRBJ1-2	-	TGCGCCAGCAGCTTGGGCGGGGGCGATGGCTACACCTTC	CASSLGGGDGYTF
TRBV5-1	-	TRBJ2-3	TRBD2	TGCGCCAGCAGCTACGGGGGGGCCACAGATACGCAGTATTTT	CASSYGGATDTQYF
TRBV15	-	TRBJ2-7	-	TGTGCCACCAGCAGAGGGGGGACCTACGAGCAGTACTTC	CATSRGGTYEQYF
TRBV30	-	TRBJ2-7	TRBD1	TGTGCCTGGAGTCAAAGGGGGCCAAGCTCCTACGAGCAGTACTTC	CAWSQRGPSSYEQYF
TRBV7-9	-	TRBJ2-1	TRBD1	TGTGCCAGCAGCTCCCGTGACAGGGTAAATGAGCAGTTCTTC	CASSSRDRVNEQFF
TRBV21-1	-	TRBJ1-1	-	TGTGCCAGCAGCAAACAGGGGTCTCGGAACACTGAAGCTTTCTTT	CASSKQGSRNTEAFF
TRBV27	-	TRBJ2-4	TRBD2	TGTGCCAGCAGTTCCGGGACTAGCGGGAGGAACATTCAGTACTTC	CASSSGTSGRNIQYF
TRBV7-2	-	TRBJ1-2	-	TGTGCCAGCAGCTACACGGGGGCGGTCTATGGCTACACCTTC	CASSYTGAVYGYTF
TRBV2	-	TRBJ2-5	-	TGTGCCAGCAGTGACCAGTTGGCCCTAGAGACCCAGTACTTC	CASSDQLALETQYF
TRBV2	-	TRBJ1-6	-	TGTGCCGGACTTTCAGCCGGGACGTACTATAATTCACCCCTCCACTTT	CAGLSAGTYYNSPLHF
TRBV27	few	TRBJ2-7	TRBD1	TGTGCCAGCAGTTCGCTAGGGACAGGGGGCAAGGACGAGCAGTACTTC	CASSSLGTGGKDEQYF
TRBV7-9	-	TRBJ1-4	-	TGTGCCAGCAGCTTAGAGGGGCGCGTACTGTTTTTT	CASSLEGRVLFF
TRBV28	-	TRBJ2-7	-	TGTGCCAGCAGTTTCGGGGATTACGAGCAGTACTTC	CASSFGDYEQYF
TRBV4-3	few	TRBJ2-3	-	TGCGCCAGCAGCCAAGATGGCAGAAGCACAGATACGCAGTATTTT	CASSQDGRSTDTQYF
TRBV6-5	-	TRBJ1-2	TRBD1	TGTGCCAGCGGCAACAGGGGGGCTAGGCACACCTTC	CASGNRGARHTF